This is a list of T cell receptor beta chains from one sample in a study of CXCR3-negative and CXCR3-positive naive CD8 T cells. TCRdb re-called the 5' RACE reads; every CDR3 protein appears as one record, without DNA. This specimen shows more than 80,000 distinct CDR3 sequences; the ten leading clones hold less than 0.85%. Sequencing used naive CXCR3+ CD8+ T cells from blood. Receptors were obtained from a human donor in good health. Some clones in this sample may be carry-over from other donors' samples. Both conserved end residues are part of each CDR3. Fields, in order: CDR3 protein, J gene, V gene.

CASSLARWGNTDTQYF | TRBJ2-3 | TRBV7-6
CASSTTGGKGSTQYF | TRBJ2-3 | TRBV13
CASSLLGVRDEQFF | TRBJ2-1 | TRBV27
CASSQASRDRDEAFF | TRBJ1-1 | TRBV4-3
CASSLAPLASGTKYNEQFF | TRBJ2-1 | TRBV7-6
CASSGLIRGTGELFF | TRBJ2-2 | TRBV5-5
CASSFRPDRVRTDTQYF | TRBJ2-3 | TRBV28
CASSQDGGNTGELFF | TRBJ2-2 | TRBV4-3
CASSSGLSGETQYF | TRBJ2-5 | TRBV7-6
CASSPAGGTYNEQFF | TRBJ2-1 | TRBV18
CSVGLPRTGELFF | TRBJ2-2 | TRBV29-1
CASGPRGFVNTEAFF | TRBJ1-1 | TRBV7-9
CASSLAAGYTF | TRBJ1-2 | TRBV7-8
CASSLVSNYGYTF | TRBJ1-2 | TRBV7-8
CASSFGKSSNQPQHF | TRBJ1-5 | TRBV12-3/TRBV12-4
CASSLAGGPGEQFF | TRBJ2-1 | TRBV27
CASSLEQGDSHEQYF | TRBJ2-7 | TRBV11-2
CASRWNRGAYEQYF | TRBJ2-7 | TRBV28
CASSSVPGELFF | TRBJ2-2 | TRBV7-8
CASSLDRDHGYTF | TRBJ1-2 | TRBV5-4
CASRSGTAGLPGELFF | TRBJ2-2 | TRBV28
CSVSTSGGPMDTQYF | TRBJ2-3 | TRBV29-1
CASTPRTGGDEQYF | TRBJ2-7 | TRBV28
CASSLVPTGEGSPLHF | TRBJ1-6 | TRBV7-2
CASQSLAGDYNEQFF | TRBJ2-1 | TRBV10-3
CASSQGQGAGGQPQHF | TRBJ1-5 | TRBV4-2
CASSLGDSWSNQPQHF | TRBJ1-5 | TRBV5-8
CARSSHRHYNEQFF | TRBJ2-1 | TRBV5-3
CASSQDLGRGTYNEQFF | TRBJ2-1 | TRBV14
CASSQGGSSYEQYF | TRBJ2-7 | TRBV7-9
CASSQDAEQGLGNTIYF | TRBJ1-3 | TRBV4-1
CATSRGSGQGYEQYF | TRBJ2-7 | TRBV15
CASSPPLQETQYF | TRBJ2-5 | TRBV12-3/TRBV12-4
CSASLGIVYNEQFF | TRBJ2-1 | TRBV20-1
CASSELYLGGSEAFF | TRBJ1-1 | TRBV25-1
CASSYFRQWGDDTQYF | TRBJ2-3 | TRBV6-6
CASFGGREQYF | TRBJ2-7 | TRBV2
CASSIEDHIYNEQFF | TRBJ2-1 | TRBV9
CASSSQGGSYEQYF | TRBJ2-7 | TRBV5-1
CASASLSGGDYGYTF | TRBJ1-2 | TRBV28
CASSPKMVDEQFF | TRBJ2-1 | TRBV27